This TCR beta chain was profiled in a study of T cell clones after liver transplantation. The CDR3 consists of 16 residues. Germline values: CDR1 LGHNA, CDR2 YSLEER. V was clipped by 0 bases and J by 6 bases; unmatched bases: 8. The table came from immunoSEQ multiplex PCR; TCRdb's copy has only in-frame clones and leaves some out. Of about 33,000 clones listed, just under 95% were seen once; the top ten hold around 26%. The origin of this receptor is a human patient who received a liver transplant. Some T cells may be supplied by the graft donor. This material consisted of CD8+ T cells from blood, taken 12 months after liver transplant. The rearrangement joins TRBV4-3 to TRBJ2-7, with TRBD2 matching 10 bases. For the CDR3, the DNA is TGCGCCAGCAGCCAAGAGCTTAGCGGGGGGCTACGCGAGCAGTACTTC. It translates to CASSQELSGGLREQYF.